What follows are 21 T cell receptor beta chains derived from one specimen sequenced in a study of T cell responses to AZD1222 COVID-19 vaccine (dated by TCRdb to 2020 to 2023). In the paper's terms, the time point label means: baseline before first vaccination. The library was made by the immunoSEQ multiplex PCR assay. The immuneACCESS repertoire file appears here via TCRdb, limited to in-frame rearrangements. These files lack a portion of the clones; in checked studies, under half of the deficit traces to unresolved V genes, and the cause of the others is not known. For this sample the table gives around 130,000 clones, of which over 85% were detected only once. Of the sample, around 3.3% falls within the top ten clones. The material sequenced was peripheral blood, taken on day 0 of AZD1222 vaccination. The receptor set was obtained from an adult in good health.

This chain joins TRBV6-1 and TRBJ1-2, with 9 bases that match TRBD1. V trimming: 6 bases; J trimming: 4 bases; junction bases outside the gene matches: 6. The CDR3 runs to 14 residues. Germline lookup yields CDR1 MNHNS and CDR2 SASEGT. DNA of the CDR3: TGTGCCAGCAGCACGGACAGGGGCCCCTATGGCTACACCTTC. Amino acid sequence: CASSTDRGPYGYTF.

The gene calls are TRBV18 and TRBJ1-2, with 9 bases fitting TRBD1. Germline trimming cut 5 bases from V and 1 base from J; bases unmatched to any gene: 2. The CDR3 runs 14 residues. CDR1 and CDR2 (germline): KGHSH, LQKENI. This CDR3 is CASSTGGFNYGYTF. CDR3 in DNA: TGTGCCAGCTCAACAGGGGGCTTTAACTATGGCTACACCTTC.

The chain couples TRBV19 to TRBJ2-5; D remains unclear. Deletions cut 6 bases from V and 5 bases from J, with 16 bases between. The CDR3 is 14 residues long. Germline V gene data show CDR1 as LNHDA and CDR2 as SQIVND (reference sequence). This chain's CDR3 is CASSQTDARETQYF. The CDR3 nucleotides are TGTGCCAGTAGCCAGACGGATGCAAGGGAGACCCAGTACTTC.

This chain connects TRBV9 to TRBJ2-7; a weak D match, TRBD2 (5 bases). This CDR3 is 14 amino acids long. Germline values: CDR1 SGDLS, CDR2 YYNGEE. Deletions cut 4 bases from V and 0 bases from J, with 11 bases between. CDR3 in amino acids: CASSRDTHSYEQYF. In DNA form, the CDR3 reads TGTGCCAGCAGCCGGGATACCCACTCCTACGAGCAGTACTTC. The whole variable domain, remainder taken from reference TRBV9 and TRBJ2-7, is DSGVTQTPKHLITATGQRVTLRCSPRSGDLSVYWYQQSLDQGLQFLIQYYNGEERAKGNILERFSAQQFPDLHSELNLSSLELGDSALYFCASSRDTHSYEQYFGPGTRLTVT.

This rearrangement joins TRBV19 to TRBJ2-1, with 8 bases identical to TRBD1. The CDR3 spans 16 residues. V lost 5 bases to trimming and J lost 2 bases; unmatched junction nucleotides: 8. Germline V gene sequence: CDR1 LNHDA, CDR2 SQIVND (reference sequence). The CDR3, as DNA: TGTGCCAGTAGTTCCCAGACAGGGGCTACCTACAATGAGCAGTTCTTC. Amino acids: CASSSQTGATYNEQFF.

The CDR3 DNA sequence: TGTGCCAGCAGGGTTAAACCGTCCAACACTGAAGCTTTCTTT. Its translation: CASRVKPSNTEAFF. V gene TRBV28 combines with J gene TRBJ1-1; D gene unclear. The germline gives CDR1 MDHEN, CDR2 SYDVKM. CDR3 length: 14 residues. Trimming took 6 bases from V and 2 from J, leaving 13 bases between them.

The chain combines TRBV7-2 with TRBJ1-2; no clear D. V lost 7 bases and J lost 4, with 19 bases in between. Germline V gene lookup returns CDR1 SGHTA and CDR2 FQGNSA. The CDR3 has 15 amino acids. CDR3 sequence: CASTIMEGYGYGYTF. The CDR3 nucleotides read TGTGCCAGCACCATAATGGAGGGTTACGGCTATGGCTACACCTTC.

CDR3 sequence (DNA): TGTGCCAGCTCACCACCCAGCGGGAGGACCAACAATGAGCAGTTCTTC. Its protein product is CASSPPSGRTNNEQFF. The rearrangement joins TRBV18 to TRBJ2-1, with 9 bases that match TRBD2. Trimming took 0 bases from V and 5 from J; bases not matched to a gene: 5. Germline values: CDR1 KGHSH, CDR2 LQKENI. The CDR3 is made up of 16 amino acids. Full variable domain (missing parts from reference TRBV18 and TRBJ2-1): NAGVMQNPRHLVRRRGQEARLRCSPMKGHSHVYWYRQLPEEGLKFMVYLQKENIIDESGMPKERFSAEFPKEGPSILRIQQVVRGDSAAYFCASSPPSGRTNNEQFFGPGTRLTVL.

The chain combines TRBV7-3 with TRBJ1-2, with 8 bases that match TRBD1. With V trimmed by 4 bases and J by 3 bases, 7 bases remained unmatched. Germline CDR1 SGHTA, CDR2 FQGTGA. CDR3 size: 15 residues. The CDR3 bases are TGTGCCAGCAGCTCCTCAGGGGGCGCGGACTATGGCTACACCTTC. Amino acid sequence: CASSSSGGADYGYTF. The full variable domain, completed using reference TRBV7-3 and TRBJ1-2, is GAGVSQTPSNKVTEKGKYVELRCDPISGHTALYWYRQSLGQGPEFLIYFQGTGAADDSGLPNDRFFAVRPEGSVSTLKIQRTERGDSAVYLCASSSSGGADYGYTFGSGTRLTVV.

This clone showed up just once. The V and J genes are TRBV28 and TRBJ1-1; TRBD1 matches at 8 bases. The germline V gene encodes CDR1 MDHEN and CDR2 SYDVKM. The CDR3 totals 15 residues. V lost 4 bases, J lost 3 bases, and 7 bases stayed unmatched. CDR3 loop: CASSSPSQGDTEAFF. DNA of the CDR3: TGTGCCAGCAGTTCACCTTCACAGGGGGACACTGAAGCTTTCTTT.

This clone was recorded once. This chain links TRBV24-1 with TRBJ1-2; unclear D gene. The CDR3 has 13 residues. V lost 3 bases to trimming and J lost 5 bases, with 9 bases between them. Germline-derived CDR1 and CDR2 are KGHDR and SFDVKD. This CDR3 is CATSDDNYYGYTF. The CDR3 region has the DNA TGTGCCACCAGTGATGACAATTATTATGGCTACACCTTC.

This chain links TRBV2 with TRBJ2-5; TRBD1 aligns across 11 bases. This CDR3 region has 15 residues. V shed 4 bases and J 5 bases; nucleotides not matched to a gene: 6. CDR1 is SNHLY and CDR2 is FYNNEI in the germline V gene. CDR3 sequence (DNA): TGTGCCAGCAGTGTGGACAGGGGGCGATCGGAGACCCAGTACTTC. Protein sequence: CASSVDRGRSETQYF.

The V call is TRBV20-1, the J call TRBJ1-2; no definite D call. The germline CDR1 and CDR2 sequences are DFQATT and SNEGSKA (reference sequence). V was pared by 6 bases and J by 1 base, with 6 bases between. CDR3 length: 11 amino acids. CDR3 sequence: CSAHLNYGYTF. CDR3 in DNA: TGCAGTGCGCATCTTAACTATGGCTACACCTTC.

J is TRBJ1-6 and V is TRBV7-2, with TRBD1 matching over 8 bases. V was pared by 5 bases and J by 13 bases, with 19 bases of the junction left unmatched. CDR3 length: 17 residues. The germline V gene encodes CDR1 SGHTA and CDR2 FQGNSA. CDR3 DNA sequence: TGTGCCAGCAGCCAGAGAGGGACAGGACGCACAGGGGGTCCCCTCCACTTT. This codes for CASSQRGTGRTGGPLHF.

The CDR3 region has the DNA TGCGCCAGCAGCCAAGATCGATGGGGGTCCTCTGGCTACACCTTC. It encodes CASSQDRWGSSGYTF. The V gene is TRBV4-3, the J gene TRBJ1-2, with D maybe TRBD1 (5 bases). From germline, CDR1 is LGHNA and CDR2 YSLEER. Trimming cost V 0 bases and J 7 bases, with 15 bases left between them. The CDR3 covers 15 residues.

This clone was counted a single time. The chain joins TRBV6-5 to TRBJ1-5; D gene uncertain. From germline, CDR1 is MNHEY and CDR2 SVGAGI. V was pared by 2 bases and J by 4 bases, with 6 bases between. CDR3 length: 13 amino acids. DNA of the CDR3: TGTGCCAGCAGTTACGTAGCGAATCAGCCCCAGCATTTT. This translates into CASSYVANQPQHF.

The rearrangement links TRBV3-1 (or the pseudogene TRBV3-2) to TRBJ2-5; 10 bases are shared with TRBD2. Germline values: CDR1 LGHDT, CDR2 YNNKEL (reference sequence). V shed 0 bases and J 2 bases; nucleotides not matched to a gene: 6. The CDR3 spans 17 residues. The CDR3 sequence is CASSQEGLAGAQETQYF. Written as DNA, the CDR3 is TGTGCCAGCAGCCAAGAGGGCCTAGCGGGAGCTCAAGAGACCCAGTACTTC.

The CDR3 loop reads CASGLWQQETQYF. CDR3 sequence (DNA): TGTGCTAGTGGTTTGTGGCAGCAAGAGACCCAGTACTTC. The chain employs TRBV12-5 and TRBJ2-5, with D unclear. V was shortened by 2 bases and J by 2 bases, with 6 bases between the two germline ends. CDR1 is LGHNT and CDR2 is FRNRAP in the germline V gene. This CDR3 has 13 residues.

V usage is TRBV7-3 and J usage is TRBJ2-2; 12 bases are a match to TRBD2. The CDR3 extends over 18 amino acids. Germline V gene data show CDR1 as SGHTA and CDR2 as FQGTGA. V shed 1 base, J shed 0 bases, and the junction held 3 bases outside the gene matches. The CDR3 is CASSLRLAGGTNTGELFF. The CDR3 nucleotides read TGTGCCAGCAGCTTAAGGCTAGCGGGAGGGACGAACACCGGGGAGCTGTTTTTT.

This clone was counted once. The V gene is TRBV2, the J gene TRBJ1-6, with D unclear. V lost 6 bases and J lost 0, with 6 bases in between. Germline V gene lookup returns CDR1 SNHLY and CDR2 FYNNEI. The CDR3 length is 14 residues. CDR3: CASRISSYNSPLHF. CDR3 bases: TGTGCCAGCAGGATAAGCTCCTATAATTCACCCCTCCACTTT.

This chain connects TRBV7-2 to TRBJ2-5, with D unresolved. The V gene lost 5 bases and the J gene lost 3 bases, with 16 bases spanning the gap. The CDR3 has 15 residues. Germline loops: CDR1 SGHTA, CDR2 FQGNSA. Here the CDR3 DNA reads TGTGCCAGCAGCCCGATCCAATTTTCAAAAGAGACCCAGTACTTC. Its translation is CASSPIQFSKETQYF.